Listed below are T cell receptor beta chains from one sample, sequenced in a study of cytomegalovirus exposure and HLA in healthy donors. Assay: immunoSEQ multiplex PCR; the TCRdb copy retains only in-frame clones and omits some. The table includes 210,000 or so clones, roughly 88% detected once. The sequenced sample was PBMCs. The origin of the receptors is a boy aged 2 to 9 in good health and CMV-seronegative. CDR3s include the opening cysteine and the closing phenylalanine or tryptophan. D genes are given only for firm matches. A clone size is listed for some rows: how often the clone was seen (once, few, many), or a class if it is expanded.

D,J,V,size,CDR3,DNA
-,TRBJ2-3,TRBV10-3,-,CAISEGGFSTDTQYF,TGTGCCATCAGTGAGGGCGGGTTTAGCACAGATACGCAGTATTTT
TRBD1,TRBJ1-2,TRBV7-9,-,CASSWGATGVNGYTF,TGTGCCAGCAGCTGGGGGGCGACAGGGGTAAATGGCTACACCTTC
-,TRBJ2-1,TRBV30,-,CAWSLRNEQFF,TGTGCCTGGAGCCTCCGCAATGAGCAGTTCTTC
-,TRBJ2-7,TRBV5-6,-,CASSLVGEQYF,TGTGCCAGCAGCTTGGTCGGCGAGCAGTACTTC
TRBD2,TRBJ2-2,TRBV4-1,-,CASSQETSGVGELFF,TGCGCCAGCAGCCAAGAGACTAGCGGAGTTGGGGAGCTGTTTTTT
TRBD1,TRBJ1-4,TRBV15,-,CATSRPGQGEKLFF,TGTGCCACCAGTAGACCGGGACAGGGTGAAAAACTGTTTTTT
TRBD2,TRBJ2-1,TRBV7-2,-,CASSLKFWDGGGNEQFF,TGTGCCAGCAGCTTAAAATTCTGGGACGGGGGGGGAAATGAGCAGTTCTTC
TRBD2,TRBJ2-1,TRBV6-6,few,CASSGLAGNSYNEQFF,TGTGCCAGCAGTGGACTAGCGGGTAACTCCTACAATGAGCAGTTCTTC
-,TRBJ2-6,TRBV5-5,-,CASSQDLGGTGANVLTF,TGTGCCAGCAGCCAAGATCTTGGGGGGACTGGGGCCAACGTCCTGACTTTC
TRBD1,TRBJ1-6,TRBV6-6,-,CASSSDRGGPLHF,TGTGCCAGCAGTAGCGACAGGGGGGGCCCCCTCCACTTT
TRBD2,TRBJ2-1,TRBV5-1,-,CASSLGLAGGIYNEQFF,TGCGCCAGCAGCCTCGGACTAGCGGGAGGGATATACAATGAGCAGTTCTTC
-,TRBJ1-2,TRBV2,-,CASSEDSDYGYTF,TGTGCCAGCAGTGAAGACAGTGACTATGGCTACACCTTC
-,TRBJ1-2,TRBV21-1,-,CASSRLNRGQGVRYGYTF,TGTGCCAGCAGCAGGCTAAACAGGGGGCAGGGCGTAAGGTATGGCTACACCTTC
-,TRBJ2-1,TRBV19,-,CASSITGAVNEQFF,TGTGCCAGTAGTATCACGGGAGCAGTGAATGAGCAGTTCTTC
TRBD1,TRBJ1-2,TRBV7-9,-,CASSLGQAGPNYGYTF,TGTGCCAGCAGCCTGGGACAGGCGGGACCCAACTATGGCTACACCTTC
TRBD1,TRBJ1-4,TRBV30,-,CAWSQGQAGEKLFF,TGTGCCTGGAGTCAAGGACAGGCGGGTGAAAAACTGTTTTTT
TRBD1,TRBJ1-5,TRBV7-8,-,CASSAYRGRGNQPQHF,TGTGCCAGCAGCGCATACAGGGGTAGAGGCAATCAGCCCCAGCATTTT
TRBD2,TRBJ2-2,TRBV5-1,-,CASSRLSGGDKDSTSGRAGELFF,TGCGCCAGCAGCCGTTTGTCGGGAGGTGACAAGGATTCGACTAGCGGGAGGGCCGGGGAGCTGTTTTTT
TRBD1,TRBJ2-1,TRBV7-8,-,CASSLGGSGTGVHNEQFF,TGTGCCAGCAGCTTAGGGGGCTCCGGGACAGGGGTCCACAATGAGCAGTTCTTC
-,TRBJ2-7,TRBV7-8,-,CASSRMGGGDYEQYF,TGTGCCAGCAGCAGAATGGGAGGGGGGGACTACGAGCAGTACTTC
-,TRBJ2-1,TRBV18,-,CASSPKDKGASSYNEQFF,TGTGCCAGCTCACCAAAGGATAAAGGAGCAAGCTCCTACAATGAGCAGTTCTTC
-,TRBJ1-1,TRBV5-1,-,CASSFETLSEAFF,TGCGCCAGCAGCTTTGAGACTCTGAGTGAAGCTTTCTTT
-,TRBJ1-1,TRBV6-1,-,CASRKGYGEVAEAFF,TGTGCCAGCAGGAAGGGGTACGGAGAGGTCGCTGAAGCTTTCTTT
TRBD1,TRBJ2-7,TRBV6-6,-,CASSYLGQGAYEQYF,TGTGCCAGCAGTTACCTCGGACAGGGAGCCTACGAGCAGTACTTC
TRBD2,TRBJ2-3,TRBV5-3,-,CARSWRAGGPPGTDTQYF,TGTGCCAGAAGCTGGCGGGCGGGAGGCCCCCCCGGGACAGATACGCAGTATTTT
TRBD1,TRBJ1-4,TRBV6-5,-,CASSLTGEANEKLFF,TGTGCCAGCAGTCTTACAGGGGAGGCTAATGAAAAACTGTTTTTT
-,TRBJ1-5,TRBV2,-,CASSREGNQPQHF,TGTGCCAGCAGTAGAGAGGGCAATCAGCCCCAGCATTTT
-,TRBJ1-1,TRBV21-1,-,CASRPVTVNTEAFF,TGTGCCAGCAGACCAGTCACAGTGAACACTGAAGCTTTCTTT
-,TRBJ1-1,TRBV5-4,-,CASSLAPDIWTEAFF,TGTGCCAGCAGCTTGGCCCCAGACATATGGACTGAAGCTTTCTTT
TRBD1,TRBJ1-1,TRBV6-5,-,CASSRDSNTEAFF,TGTGCCAGCAGTCGGGACAGCAACACTGAAGCTTTCTTT
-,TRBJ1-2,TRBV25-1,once,CASSDDGRVYGYTF,TGTGCCAGCAGTGACGACGGCAGGGTCTATGGCTACACCTTC
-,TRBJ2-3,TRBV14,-,CASSPIRGGWTDTQYF,TGTGCCAGCAGCCCCATCAGAGGGGGTTGGACAGATACGCAGTATTTT
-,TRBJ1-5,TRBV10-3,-,CATSTGYDSNQPQHF,TGTGCCACCTCGACAGGTTATGATAGCAATCAGCCCCAGCATTTT
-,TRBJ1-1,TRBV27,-,CASSLGTEAFF,TGTGCCAGCAGCCTCGGGACTGAAGCTTTCTTT
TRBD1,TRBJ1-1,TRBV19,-,CASSPLTGGGTEAFF,TGTGCCAGTAGCCCACTGACAGGGGGCGGAACTGAAGCTTTCTTT
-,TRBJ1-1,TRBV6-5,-,CASSHEGYAGTEAFF,TGTGCCAGCAGTCACGAGGGTTACGCGGGGACTGAAGCTTTCTTT
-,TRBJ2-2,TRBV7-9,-,CASSLSITGELFF,TGTGCCAGCAGCTTGAGTATAACCGGGGAGCTGTTTTTT
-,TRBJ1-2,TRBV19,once,CASSHRASNYGYTF,TGTGCCAGTAGCCACAGGGCAAGTAACTATGGCTACACCTTC
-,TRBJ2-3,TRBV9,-,CASSPRTSTDTQYF,TGTGCCAGCAGCCCGAGGACTAGCACAGATACGCAGTATTTT
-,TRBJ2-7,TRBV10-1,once,CASSGPDKFYEQYF,TGCGCCAGCAGTGGGCCGGACAAGTTCTACGAGCAGTACTTC
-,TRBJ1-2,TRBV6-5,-,CASSYSGQVHGYTF,TGTGCCAGCAGTTACTCGGGTCAGGTCCATGGCTACACCTTC
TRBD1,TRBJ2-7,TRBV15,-,CATSRVRTGGGEQYF,TGTGCCACCAGCAGAGTCAGGACAGGGGGAGGCGAGCAGTACTTC
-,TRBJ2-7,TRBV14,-,CASSYGFYEQYF,TGTGCCAGCAGCTACGGGTTCTACGAGCAGTACTTC
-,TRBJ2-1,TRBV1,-,CTSSRSRTGTSGGGEQFF,TGCACCAGCAGCCGAAGCCGGACCGGGACTAGCGGAGGGGGTGAGCAGTTCTTC
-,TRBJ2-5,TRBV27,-,CASSLIGRGQFQETQYF,TGTGCCAGCAGTTTAATCGGTCGGGGACAATTCCAAGAGACCCAGTACTTC
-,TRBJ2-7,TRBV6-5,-,CASSYKSPGDGGEQYF,TGTGCCAGCAGTTACAAGAGCCCAGGGGATGGCGGCGAGCAGTACTTC
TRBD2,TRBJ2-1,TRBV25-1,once,CASSEYGTQREYEQFF,TGTGCCAGCAGTGAATACGGGACTCAGCGGGAGTATGAGCAGTTCTTC
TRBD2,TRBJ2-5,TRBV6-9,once,CASSRLTSGRAPYQETQYF,TGTGCCAGCAGCCGATTAACTAGCGGGAGGGCACCGTACCAAGAGACCCAGTACTTC
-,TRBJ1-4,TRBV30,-,CAWSRATNEKLFF,TGTGCCTGGAGCCGGGCAACTAATGAAAAACTGTTTTTT
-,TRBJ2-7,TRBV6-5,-,CASSLDRRYYEQYF,TGTGCCAGCAGTTTAGACAGGCGGTACTACGAGCAGTACTTC